Listed below are T cell receptor beta chains from one sample, sequenced in a study of cytomegalovirus exposure and HLA in healthy donors. The data were produced by immunoSEQ multiplex PCR, yet TCRdb's version contains in-frame clones alone and is incomplete. The repertoire consists of some 130,000 clones, with around 75% occurring once and the leading ten covering approximately 3%. The sequencing sample was made of PBMCs. The receptor source for this set is a female donor in good health and CMV-seronegative. Each CDR3 is given with its conserved first and last residue. D genes are given only for firm matches. The size entry is marked missing in some rows and otherwise reads once, few, many or a size class.

d_call	j_call	clone_size	v_call	cdr3_aa	cdr3_nt
-	TRBJ1-2	-	TRBV4-3	CASSQDLQESTFNYGYTF	TGCGCCAGCAGCCAAGATTTGCAAGAGAGCACCTTTAACTATGGCTACACCTTC
-	TRBJ1-2	few	TRBV7-2	CASSLGQVRQGGGYTF	TGTGCCAGCAGCCTGGGACAAGTTCGGCAGGGTGGAGGCTACACCTTC
-	TRBJ1-6	-	TRBV25-1	CASTKEGVGSPLHF	TGTGCCAGCACGAAGGAAGGGGTTGGTTCACCCCTCCACTTT
TRBD1	TRBJ2-5	-	TRBV4-1	CASSPSPGGQETQYF	TGCGCCAGCAGCCCATCCCCAGGGGGACAAGAGACCCAGTACTTC
-	TRBJ1-5	-	TRBV7-8	CASSLRTDSNQPQHF	TGTGCCAGCAGCCTCCGGACTGATAGCAATCAGCCCCAGCATTTT
-	TRBJ2-3	-	TRBV18	CASSPKTGSTDTQYF	TGTGCCAGCTCACCCAAGACAGGTAGCACAGATACGCAGTATTTT
-	TRBJ1-4	-	TRBV2	CASSEVLSNEKLFF	TGTGCCAGCAGTGAAGTGCTATCAAATGAAAAACTGTTTTTT
TRBD1	TRBJ2-5	-	TRBV7-2	CASSLYGTGPKTQYF	TGTGCCAGCAGCTTATATGGGACAGGGCCGAAGACCCAGTACTTC
-	TRBJ2-7	-	TRBV28	CASSLGQSAPYEQYF	TGTGCCAGCAGTTTAGGACAGAGCGCCCCTTACGAGCAGTACTTC
-	TRBJ1-1	many	TRBV6-1	CASRRSRTAGAEAFF	TGTGCCAGCAGGAGAAGTAGGACAGCAGGCGCTGAAGCTTTCTTT
-	TRBJ1-1	-	TRBV9	CASSVGAGAEAFF	TGTGCCAGCAGCGTAGGGGCAGGCGCTGAAGCTTTCTTT
-	TRBJ2-6	-	TRBV10-3	CAIRRDSGANVLTF	TGTGCCATCAGAAGAGATTCCGGGGCCAACGTCCTGACTTTC
-	TRBJ2-7	once	TRBV7-8	CASSLVIGGEQYF	TGTGCCAGCAGCTTAGTCATAGGGGGCGAGCAGTACTTC
-	TRBJ2-3	-	TRBV25-1	CASSEYSFTDTQYF	TGTGCCAGCAGTGAATATAGCTTCACAGATACGCAGTATTTT
-	TRBJ2-7	-	TRBV7-9	CASSLTSTGYPYEQYF	TGTGCCAGCAGCTTGACGTCCACGGGTTACCCCTACGAGCAGTACTTC
TRBD1	TRBJ1-5	few	TRBV4-1	CASSEGQNNQPQHF	TGCGCCAGCAGCGAGGGACAGAACAATCAGCCCCAGCATTTT
-	TRBJ2-7	-	TRBV7-2	CASSLDPGPYEQYF	TGTGCCAGCAGCTTAGATCCAGGGCCCTACGAGCAGTACTTC
TRBD2	TRBJ2-3	few	TRBV6-4	CASSAASGTHTQYF	TGTGCCAGCAGTGCGGCTAGCGGGACGCATACGCAGTATTTT
-	TRBJ2-2	-	TRBV7-9	CALSGGETGELFF	TGTGCCTTAAGCGGAGGGGAGACCGGGGAGCTGTTTTTT
TRBD2	TRBJ2-7	-	TRBV6-1	CASSALAGTYEQYF	TGTGCCAGCAGTGCGCTAGCGGGGACCTACGAGCAGTACTTC
TRBD2	TRBJ2-7	-	TRBV4-1	CASSLGLAENYEQYF	TGCGCCAGCAGCCTAGGACTAGCGGAAAACTACGAGCAGTACTTC
-	TRBJ1-1	-	TRBV6-5	CASSRDLNTEAFF	TGTGCCAGCAGCCGCGATCTGAACACTGAAGCTTTCTTT
-	TRBJ1-1	-	TRBV15	CATSRDSRWTEAFF	TGTGCCACCAGCAGAGATAGTCGGTGGACTGAAGCTTTCTTT
TRBD1	TRBJ2-2	-	TRBV28	CASREDRVAGELFF	TGTGCCAGCAGAGAAGACAGGGTGGCCGGGGAGCTGTTTTTT
-	TRBJ2-7	few	TRBV21-1	CASSIGGGCFSF	TGTGCCAGCAGCATCGGGGGGGGCTGCTTCAGCTTC
-	TRBJ2-4	few	TRBV11-3	CASSLGHSGWSLAKNIQYF	TGTGCCAGCAGCTTGGGGCACTCTGGCTGGTCCTTAGCCAAAAACATTCAGTACTTC
TRBD1	TRBJ1-6	-	TRBV7-8	CASSFDRVGAPLHF	TGTGCCAGCAGCTTTGACAGGGTCGGCGCACCCCTCCACTTT